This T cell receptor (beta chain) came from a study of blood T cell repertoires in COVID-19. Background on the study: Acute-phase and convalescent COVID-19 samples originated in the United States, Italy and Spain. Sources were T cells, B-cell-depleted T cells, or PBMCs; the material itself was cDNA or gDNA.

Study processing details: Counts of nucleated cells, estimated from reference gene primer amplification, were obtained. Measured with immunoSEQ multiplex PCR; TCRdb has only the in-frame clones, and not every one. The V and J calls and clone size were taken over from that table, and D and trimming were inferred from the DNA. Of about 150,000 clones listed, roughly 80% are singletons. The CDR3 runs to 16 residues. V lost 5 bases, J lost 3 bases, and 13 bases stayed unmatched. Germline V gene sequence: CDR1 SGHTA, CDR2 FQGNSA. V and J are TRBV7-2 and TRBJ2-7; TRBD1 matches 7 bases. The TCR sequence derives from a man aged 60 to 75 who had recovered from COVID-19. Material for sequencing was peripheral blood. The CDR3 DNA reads TGTGCCAGCAGCATCGCTGGGGGACAGACGAACTACGAGCAGTACTTC. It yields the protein CASSIAGGQTNYEQYF. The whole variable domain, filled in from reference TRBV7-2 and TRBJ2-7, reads GAGVSQSPSNKVTEKGKDVELRCDPISGHTALYWYRQSLGQGLEFLIYFQGNSAPDKSGLPSDRFSAERTGGSVSTLTIQRTQQEDSAVYLCASSIAGGQTNYEQYFGPGTRLTVT.